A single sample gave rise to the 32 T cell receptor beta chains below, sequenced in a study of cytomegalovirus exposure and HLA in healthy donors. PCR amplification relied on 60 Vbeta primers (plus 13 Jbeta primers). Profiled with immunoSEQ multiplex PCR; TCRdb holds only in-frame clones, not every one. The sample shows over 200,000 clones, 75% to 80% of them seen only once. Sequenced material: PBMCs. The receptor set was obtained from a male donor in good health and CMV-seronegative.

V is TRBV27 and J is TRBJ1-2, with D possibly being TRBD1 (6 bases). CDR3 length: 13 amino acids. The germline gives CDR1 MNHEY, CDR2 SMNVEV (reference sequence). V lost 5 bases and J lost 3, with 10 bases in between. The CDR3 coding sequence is TGTGCCAGCAGTCCTCAGGGGCACTATGGCTACACCTTC. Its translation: CASSPQGHYGYTF.

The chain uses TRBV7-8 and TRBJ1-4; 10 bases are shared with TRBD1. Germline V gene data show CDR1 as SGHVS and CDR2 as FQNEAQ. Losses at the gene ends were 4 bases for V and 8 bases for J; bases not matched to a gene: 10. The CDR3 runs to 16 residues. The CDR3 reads CASSSADRGRREKLFF. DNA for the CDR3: TGTGCCAGCAGCTCCGCGGACAGGGGGAGGAGGGAAAAACTGTTTTTT.

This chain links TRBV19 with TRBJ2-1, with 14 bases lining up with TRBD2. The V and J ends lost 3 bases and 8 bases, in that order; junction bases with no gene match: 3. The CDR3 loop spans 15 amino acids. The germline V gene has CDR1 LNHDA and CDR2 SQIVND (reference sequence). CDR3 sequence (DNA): TGTGCCAGTAGTATGGGACTAGCGGGGGCATATGAGCAGTTCTTC. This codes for CASSMGLAGAYEQFF.

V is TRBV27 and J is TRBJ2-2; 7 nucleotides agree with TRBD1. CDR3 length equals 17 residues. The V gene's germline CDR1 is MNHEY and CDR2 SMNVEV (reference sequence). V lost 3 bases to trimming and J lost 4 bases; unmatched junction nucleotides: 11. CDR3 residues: CASSLRTGTAATGELFF. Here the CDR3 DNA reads TGTGCCAGCAGTTTGCGTACCGGGACAGCAGCCACCGGGGAGCTGTTTTTT.

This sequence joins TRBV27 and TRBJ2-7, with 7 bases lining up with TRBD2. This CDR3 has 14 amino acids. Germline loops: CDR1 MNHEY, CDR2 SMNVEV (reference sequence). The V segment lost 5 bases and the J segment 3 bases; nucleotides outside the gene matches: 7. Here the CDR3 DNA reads TGTGCCAGCAGTCCGCTCGGGGGGAGCTACGAGCAGTACTTC. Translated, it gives CASSPLGGSYEQYF.

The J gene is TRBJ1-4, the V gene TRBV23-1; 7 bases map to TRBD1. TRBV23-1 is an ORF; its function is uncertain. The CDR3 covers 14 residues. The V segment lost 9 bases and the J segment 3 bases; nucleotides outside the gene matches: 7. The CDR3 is CARYPGQPNEKLFF. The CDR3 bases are TGCGCCAGGTACCCGGGACAGCCTAATGAAAAACTGTTTTTT.

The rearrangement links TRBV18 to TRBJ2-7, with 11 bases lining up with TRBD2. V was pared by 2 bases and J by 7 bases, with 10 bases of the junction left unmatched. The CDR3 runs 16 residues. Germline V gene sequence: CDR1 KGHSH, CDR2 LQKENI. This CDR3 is CASSPRTTSGSYEQYF. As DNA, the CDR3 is TGTGCCAGCTCACCAAGAACAACTAGCGGGAGTTATGAGCAGTACTTC. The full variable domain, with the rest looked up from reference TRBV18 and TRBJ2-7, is NAGVMQNPRHLVRRRGQEARLRCSPMKGHSHVYWYRQLPEEGLKFMVYLQKENIIDESGMPKERFSAEFPKEGPSILRIQQVVRGDSAAYFCASSPRTTSGSYEQYFGPGTRLTVT.

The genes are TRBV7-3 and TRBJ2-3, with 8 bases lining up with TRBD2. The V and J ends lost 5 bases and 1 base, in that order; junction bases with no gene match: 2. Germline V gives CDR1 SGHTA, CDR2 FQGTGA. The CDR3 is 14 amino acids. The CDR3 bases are TGTGCCAGCAGCGAGCGGGGGCGCACAGATACGCAGTATTTT. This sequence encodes CASSERGRTDTQYF.

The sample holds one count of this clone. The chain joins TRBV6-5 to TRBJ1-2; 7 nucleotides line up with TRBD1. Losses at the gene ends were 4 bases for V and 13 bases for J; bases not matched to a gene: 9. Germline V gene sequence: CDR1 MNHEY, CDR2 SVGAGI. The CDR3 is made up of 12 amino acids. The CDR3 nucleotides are TGTGCCAGCAGTTCCCGGACAGGACACACCACCTTC. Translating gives CASSSRTGHTTF.

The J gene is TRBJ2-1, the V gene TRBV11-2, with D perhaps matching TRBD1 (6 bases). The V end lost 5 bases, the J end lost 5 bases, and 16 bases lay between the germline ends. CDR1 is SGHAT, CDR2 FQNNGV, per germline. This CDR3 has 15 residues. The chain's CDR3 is CASSRWGTLNNEQFF. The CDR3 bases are TGTGCCAGCAGCCGTTGGGGGACACTCAACAATGAGCAGTTCTTC.

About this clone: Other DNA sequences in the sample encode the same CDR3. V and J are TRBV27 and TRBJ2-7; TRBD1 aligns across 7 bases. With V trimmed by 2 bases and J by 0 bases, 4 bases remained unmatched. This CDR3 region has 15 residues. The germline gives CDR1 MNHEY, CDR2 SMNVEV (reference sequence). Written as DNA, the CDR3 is TGTGCCAGCAGTTTACGGGGACAGCCCTCCTACGAGCAGTACTTC. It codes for CASSLRGQPSYEQYF.

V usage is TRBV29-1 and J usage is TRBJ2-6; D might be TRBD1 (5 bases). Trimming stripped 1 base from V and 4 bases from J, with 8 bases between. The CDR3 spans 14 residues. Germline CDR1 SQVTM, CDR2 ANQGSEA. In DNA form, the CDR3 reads TGCAGCGTTGAAGGGGGCGAGGGGGCCAACGTCCTGACTTTC. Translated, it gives CSVEGGEGANVLTF.

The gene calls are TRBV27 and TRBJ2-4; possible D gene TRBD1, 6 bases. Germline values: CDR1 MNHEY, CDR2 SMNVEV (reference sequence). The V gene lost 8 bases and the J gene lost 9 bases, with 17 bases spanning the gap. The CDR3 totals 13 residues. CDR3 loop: CASGWPQGSIQYF. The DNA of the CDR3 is TGTGCCAGCGGCTGGCCGCAGGGGAGCATTCAGTACTTC.

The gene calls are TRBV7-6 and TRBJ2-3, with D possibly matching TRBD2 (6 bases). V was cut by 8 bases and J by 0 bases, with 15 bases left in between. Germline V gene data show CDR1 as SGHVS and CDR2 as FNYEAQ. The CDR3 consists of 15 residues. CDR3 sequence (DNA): TGTGCCAGCGCCACTGGGACTGCCAGCACAGATACGCAGTATTTT. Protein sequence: CASATGTASTDTQYF. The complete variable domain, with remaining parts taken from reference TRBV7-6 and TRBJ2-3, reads GAGVSQSPRYKVTKRGQDVALRCDPISGHVSLYWYRQALGQGPEFLTYFNYEAQQDKSGLPNDRFSAERPEGSISTLTIQRTEQRDSAMYRCASATGTASTDTQYFGPGTRLTVL.

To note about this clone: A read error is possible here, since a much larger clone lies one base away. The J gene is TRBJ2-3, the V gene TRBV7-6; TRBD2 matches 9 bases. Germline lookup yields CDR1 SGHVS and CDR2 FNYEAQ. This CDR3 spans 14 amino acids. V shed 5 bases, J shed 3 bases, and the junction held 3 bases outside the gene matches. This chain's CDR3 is CASSPGLATDTQYF. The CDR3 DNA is TGTGCCAGCAGCCCCGGACTAGCGACAGATACGCAGTATTTT.

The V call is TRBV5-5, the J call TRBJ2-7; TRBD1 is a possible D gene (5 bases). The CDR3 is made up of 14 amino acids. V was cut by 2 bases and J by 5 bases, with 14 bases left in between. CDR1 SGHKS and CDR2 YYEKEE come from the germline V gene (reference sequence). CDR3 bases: TGTGCCAGCAGCTTTTCCGCAGGGTTCGACGAGCAGTACTTC. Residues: CASSFSAGFDEQYF.

CDR3 residues: CASSSEETQYF. DNA for the CDR3: TGTGCCAGCAGTTCGGAAGAGACCCAGTACTTC. The rearrangement joins TRBV6-6 to TRBJ2-5; D ambiguous. Germline assignment: CDR1 MNHNY and CDR2 SVGAGI (reference sequence). V was shortened by 4 bases and J by 3 bases, with 3 bases between the two germline ends. CDR3 length: 11 amino acids.

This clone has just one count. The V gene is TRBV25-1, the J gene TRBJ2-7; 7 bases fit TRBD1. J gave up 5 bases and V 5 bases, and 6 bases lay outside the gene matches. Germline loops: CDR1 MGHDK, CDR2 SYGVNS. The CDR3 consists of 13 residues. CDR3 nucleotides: TGTGCCAGCAGTTTCGAGGGGGCCCACGAGCAGTACTTC. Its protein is CASSFEGAHEQYF.

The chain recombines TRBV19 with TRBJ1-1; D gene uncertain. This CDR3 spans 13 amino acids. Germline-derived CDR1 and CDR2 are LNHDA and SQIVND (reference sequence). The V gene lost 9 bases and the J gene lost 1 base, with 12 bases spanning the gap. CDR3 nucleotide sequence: TGTGCCAGAGAGAGGGATCGGAACACTGAAGCTTTCTTT. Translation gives CARERDRNTEAFF.

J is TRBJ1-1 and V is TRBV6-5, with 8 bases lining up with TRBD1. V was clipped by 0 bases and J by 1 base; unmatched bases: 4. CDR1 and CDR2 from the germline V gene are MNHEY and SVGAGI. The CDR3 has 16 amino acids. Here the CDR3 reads CASSYSGGTGNTEAFF. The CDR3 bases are TGTGCCAGCAGTTACTCGGGAGGGACAGGGAACACTGAAGCTTTCTTT.

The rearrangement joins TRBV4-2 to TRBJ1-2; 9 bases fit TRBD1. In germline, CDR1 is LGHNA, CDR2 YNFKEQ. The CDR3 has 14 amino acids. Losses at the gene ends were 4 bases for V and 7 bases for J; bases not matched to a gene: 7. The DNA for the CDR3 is TGTGCCAGCAGCCCCGAGGGACAGGGAGGTGGCTACACCTTC. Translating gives CASSPEGQGGGYTF.

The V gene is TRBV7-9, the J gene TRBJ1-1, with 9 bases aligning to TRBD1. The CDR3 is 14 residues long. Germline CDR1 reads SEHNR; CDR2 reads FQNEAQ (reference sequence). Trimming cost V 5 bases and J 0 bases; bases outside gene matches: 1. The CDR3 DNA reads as TGTGCCAGCAGCAGGACAGGGGTGAACACTGAAGCTTTCTTT. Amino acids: CASSRTGVNTEAFF.

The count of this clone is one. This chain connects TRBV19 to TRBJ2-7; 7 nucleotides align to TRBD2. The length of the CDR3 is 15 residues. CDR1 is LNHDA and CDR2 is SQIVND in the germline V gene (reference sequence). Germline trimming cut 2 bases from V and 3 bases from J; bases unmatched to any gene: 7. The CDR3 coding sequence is TGTGCCAGTAGTATATCGGGGGAGGGAAGCTACGAGCAGTACTTC. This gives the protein CASSISGEGSYEQYF.

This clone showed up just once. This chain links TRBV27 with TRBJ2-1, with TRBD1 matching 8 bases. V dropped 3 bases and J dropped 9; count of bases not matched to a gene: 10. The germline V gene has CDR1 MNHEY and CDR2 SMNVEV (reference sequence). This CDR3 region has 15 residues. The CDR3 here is CASSLGGRGLSEQFF. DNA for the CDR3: TGTGCCAGCAGTTTGGGGGGCAGGGGGCTGAGTGAGCAGTTCTTC.

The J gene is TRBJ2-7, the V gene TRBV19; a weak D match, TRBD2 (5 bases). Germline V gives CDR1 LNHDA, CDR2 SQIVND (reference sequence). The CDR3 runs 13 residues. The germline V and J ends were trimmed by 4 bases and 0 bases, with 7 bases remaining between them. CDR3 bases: TGTGCCAGTAGTAGGACTTTCTCCTACGAGCAGTACTTC. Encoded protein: CASSRTFSYEQYF.

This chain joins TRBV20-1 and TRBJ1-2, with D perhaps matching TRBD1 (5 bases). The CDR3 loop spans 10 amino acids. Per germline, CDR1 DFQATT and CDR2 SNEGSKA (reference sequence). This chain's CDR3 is CSGGGDGYTF. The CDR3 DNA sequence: TGCAGCGGTGGGGGGGATGGCTACACCTTC.

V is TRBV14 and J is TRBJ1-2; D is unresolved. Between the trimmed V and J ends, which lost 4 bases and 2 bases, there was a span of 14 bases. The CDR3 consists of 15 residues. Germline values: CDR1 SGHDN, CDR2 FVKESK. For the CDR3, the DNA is TGTGCCAGCAGCCCGCGGGGAGGGCTCAACTATGGCTACACCTTC. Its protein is CASSPRGGLNYGYTF.

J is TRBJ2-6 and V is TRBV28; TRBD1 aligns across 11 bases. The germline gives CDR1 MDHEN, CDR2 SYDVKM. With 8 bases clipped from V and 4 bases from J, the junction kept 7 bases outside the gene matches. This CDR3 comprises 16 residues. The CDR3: CASLGQGAGGANVLTF. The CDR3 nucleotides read TGTGCCAGCTTAGGACAGGGGGCGGGCGGGGCCAACGTCCTGACTTTC.

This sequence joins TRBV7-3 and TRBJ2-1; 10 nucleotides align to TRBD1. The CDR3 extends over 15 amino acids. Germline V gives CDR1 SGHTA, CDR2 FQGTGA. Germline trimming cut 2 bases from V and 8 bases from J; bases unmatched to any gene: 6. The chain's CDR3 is CASSLRGQGWDEQFF. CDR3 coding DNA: TGTGCCAGCAGCTTACGGGGACAGGGGTGGGATGAGCAGTTCTTC.

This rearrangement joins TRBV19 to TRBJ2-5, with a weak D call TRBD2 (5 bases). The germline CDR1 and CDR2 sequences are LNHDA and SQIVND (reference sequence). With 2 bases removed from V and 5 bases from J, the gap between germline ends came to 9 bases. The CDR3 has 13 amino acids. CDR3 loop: CASSISGRETQYF. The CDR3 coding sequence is TGTGCCAGTAGTATATCGGGAAGGGAGACCCAGTACTTC.

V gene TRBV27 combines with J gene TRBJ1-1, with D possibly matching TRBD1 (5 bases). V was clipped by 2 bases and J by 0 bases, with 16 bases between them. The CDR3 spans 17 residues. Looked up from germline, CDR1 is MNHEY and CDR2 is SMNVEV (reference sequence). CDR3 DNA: TGTGCCAGCAGTTTACAAGTGCGGAGGGGAATGAACACTGAAGCTTTCTTT. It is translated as CASSLQVRRGMNTEAFF.

CDR3 protein: CASSPRTSGSPYNEQFF. The CDR3 DNA follows: TGTGCCAGCAGCCCTCGGACTAGCGGGAGCCCCTACAATGAGCAGTTCTTC. The chain joins TRBV7-9 to TRBJ2-1; 13 bases map to TRBD2. V lost 5 bases and J lost 2; bases outside the gene matches: 6. Germline V gives CDR1 SEHNR, CDR2 FQNEAQ (reference sequence). The CDR3 has 17 amino acids.